The T cell receptor (beta chain) described here comes from a study of control samples from healthy donors and cancer patients. V was trimmed by 3 bases and J by 0 bases, leaving 14 bases between them. The germline CDR1 and CDR2 sequences are KGHSH and LQKENI. The CDR3 is 16 amino acids. Profiled with immunoSEQ multiplex PCR; TCRdb holds only in-frame clones, not every one. The table shows some 160,000 clones, with around nine tenths occurring only once. The genes are TRBV18 and TRBJ2-5, with a possible D match to TRBD2 (6 bases). Material: blood. This clonotype was obtained from a woman in her 30s in good health. The CDR3, as DNA: TGTGCCAGCTCACCGGGGATTGCGGGGTACCAAGAGACCCAGTACTTC. It yields the protein CASSPGIAGYQETQYF.